This TCR beta chain was sequenced for a study of blood T cell repertoires in COVID-19. Study at large: Sources were T cells, B-cell-depleted T cells, or PBMCs; the material itself was cDNA or gDNA.

This table comes from immunoSEQ multiplex PCR, and its TCRdb copy is limited to in-frame clones, with some not included. The sample has over 100,000 clones; over 60% are singletons. V gave up 3 bases and J gave up 2 bases; unmatched junction bases: 9. The CDR3 has 17 amino acids. In germline, CDR1 is SGDLS, CDR2 YYNGEE. The sequencing input was peripheral blood. The clonotype comes from a human donor in a cohort sampled during active or convalescent COVID-19. The chain links TRBV9 to TRBJ2-1, with 9 bases that match TRBD2. The CDR3 region has the DNA TGTGCCAGCAGCGCCCGGGGTAGCGGGGGCCCCTACAATGAGCAGTTCTTC. Amino acids: CASSARGSGGPYNEQFF.